This T cell receptor (beta chain) was sequenced for a study of cytomegalovirus exposure and HLA in healthy donors. Trimming took off 3 bases at V and 8 bases at J, with 11 bases between the two ends. This CDR3 spans 12 amino acids. Germline V gene lookup returns CDR1 GTSNPN and CDR2 SVGIG (reference sequence). Amplification used 60 Vbeta primers and 13 Jbeta primers. TCRdb keeps only in-frame clones here, not all; method: immunoSEQ multiplex PCR. The sample contains 110,000 to 150,000 clones, approximately 79% of which appear only once. The chain uses TRBV30 and TRBJ2-1, with D possibly TRBD1 on 6 matching bases. This TCR was sampled from a female donor in good health and CMV-seronegative. The sample was PBMCs. The CDR3 nucleotides are TGTGCCTGGAGCCCCTCAGGGGATGAGCAGTTCTTC. Translating it yields CAWSPSGDEQFF.